The T cell receptor beta chain described here comes from a study of blood T cell repertoires in COVID-19. Assay used: immunoSEQ multiplex PCR; TCRdb lists only in-frame clones, some missing. Among roughly 220,000 clones listed, 86% were seen once. This CDR3 has 13 residues. Trimming took off 4 bases at V and 4 bases at J, with 11 bases between the two ends. Germline V gives CDR1 SGHVS, CDR2 FQNEAQ. The source material was PBMCs or T cells enriched from blood (not recorded which). The sequence derives from a woman in her thirties or forties with acute COVID-19. The V call is TRBV7-8, the J call TRBJ2-7; tentative D call: TRBD1 (6 bases). CDR3 residues: CASSSTQGYEQYV. The CDR3 DNA sequence: TGTGCCAGCAGCTCAACGCAGGGGTACGAGCAGTACGTC.